This TCR beta chain is from a study of CD8 T cells in ankylosing spondylitis. This clonotype was seen at least ten times. No antigen is known for it. General study findings and limits: Enrichment of disease-linked clones was reportedly significant in matched ankylosing spondylitis synovial fluid. Earlier studies detected some motif variants in reactive arthritis synovial fluid and blood. As for the disease-linked clones, they showed a CD8+ phenotype and occurred at relatively low frequencies in peripheral blood. What appeared characteristic of ankylosing spondylitis blood was a TCR beta motif of eight highly homologous variants.

Using quantitative 5'-RACE with molecular barcodes, the authors made TCR beta libraries. TCRdb independently ran MiXCR on the 5' RACE reads; one entry per CDR3 protein. The repertoire holds some 400,000 distinct CDR3 sequences, with about 22% as singletons. This CDR3 is built from 17 residues. Germline V CDR1 and CDR2: SGHVS, FQNEAQ. Trimming at V came to 5 bases and at J to 7 bases, leaving 16 bases not matched to a gene. This sequence was found in a male donor with ankylosing spondylitis. The material sequenced was blood, either unsorted or a sorted T cell fraction (not recorded which). This chain uses TRBV7-8 with TRBJ2-2; TRBD2 aligns across 7 bases. The CDR3 reads CASSLTRVAGRIGELFF. The CDR3 DNA reads TGTGCCAGCAGCCTGACCAGGGTAGCGGGTCGGATCGGGGAGCTGTTTTTT.